Each of the 32 T cell receptor beta chains below was sequenced from the same sample in a study of naive CD8 T cells in extremely preterm neonates. Study-level results: Preterm infants showed shorter CDR3s, fewer N additions and less trimming than older groups.

The data were produced by immunoSEQ multiplex PCR, yet TCRdb's version contains in-frame clones alone and is incomplete. The sample consists of 25,000 or so clones, approximately 88% of them appearing once. These TCRs are of unknown antigen specificity. Extremely preterm deliveries at about 23-27 weeks of gestation provided the preterm samples. Material: naive CD8+ T cells from cord blood. The origin of the receptors is a boy who was born preterm.

The V gene is TRBV28, the J gene TRBJ1-6; 7 nucleotides line up with TRBD1. CDR1 MDHEN and CDR2 SYDVKM come from the germline V gene. Trimming at V came to 5 bases and at J to 7 bases, leaving 5 bases not matched to a gene. The CDR3 contains 14 residues. DNA of the CDR3: TGTGCCAGCAGTCCCGGGACAGCCAATTCACCCCTCCACTTT. Protein: CASSPGTANSPLHF. Drawing the rest from reference TRBV28 and TRBJ1-6, the complete variable domain is DVKVTQSSRYLVKRTGEKVFLECVQDMDHENMFWYRQDPGLGLRLIYFSYDVKMKEKGDIPEGYSVSREKKERFSLILESASTNQTSMYLCASSPGTANSPLHFGNGTRLTVT.

This chain connects TRBV6-6 to TRBJ1-2, with TRBD1 identical over 8 bases. Per the germline V gene, CDR1 is MNHNY and CDR2 is SVGAGI (reference sequence). V shed 0 bases, J shed 6 bases, and the junction held 6 bases outside the gene matches. The CDR3 has 15 residues. The CDR3 DNA follows: TGTGCCAGCAGTTACTCGGGAGGCAGGGGGCATGGCTACACCTTC. It codes for CASSYSGGRGHGYTF.

The rearrangement links TRBV12-5 to TRBJ1-1; TRBD1 might be the D (5 bases). This CDR3 contains 13 residues. Germline V lookup: CDR1 LGHNT, CDR2 FRNRAP. V lost 1 base and J 2 bases, leaving 5 bases between the germline ends. The CDR3 spells CASGLGTNTEAFF. The CDR3 DNA reads as TGTGCTAGTGGTTTGGGGACAAACACTGAAGCTTTCTTT.

CDR3 sequence reads: CASSLKGQLQETQYF. The CDR3, as DNA: TGTGCCAGCAGCTTGAAAGGACAGCTTCAAGAGACCCAGTACTTC. The genes are TRBV5-6 and TRBJ2-5, with a weak D call TRBD1 (6 bases). This CDR3 contains 15 residues. Deletions cut 1 base from V and 2 bases from J, with 12 bases between. Germline V gene data show CDR1 as SGHDT and CDR2 as YYEEEE.

The V and J genes are TRBV7-9 and TRBJ2-7; D ambiguous. Germline V CDR1 and CDR2: SEHNR, FQNEAQ (reference sequence). This CDR3 contains 13 residues. The V end lost 0 bases, the J end lost 3 bases, and 6 bases lay between the germline ends. Here the CDR3 reads CASSLAWSYEQYF. As DNA, the CDR3 is TGTGCCAGCAGCTTAGCGTGGAGCTACGAGCAGTACTTC.

The chain employs TRBV6-6 and TRBJ2-7; D may be TRBD1 (5 bases). This CDR3 is built from 14 residues. Germline V gene data show CDR1 as MNHNY and CDR2 as SVGAGI (reference sequence). V was pared by 0 bases and J by 3 bases, with 9 bases between. CDR3 residues: CASSYSGAHYEQYF. In nucleotides, the CDR3 is TGTGCCAGCAGTTACTCAGGGGCTCACTACGAGCAGTACTTC.

This clone was picked up one time. V is TRBV7-3 and J is TRBJ2-3; 10 bases are shared with TRBD1. The CDR3 runs 19 residues. The V gene's germline CDR1 is SGHTA and CDR2 FQGTGA. Trimming took 5 bases from V and 2 from J; bases not matched to a gene: 16. The CDR3 nucleotides are TGTGCCAGCAGCCCCCGGGACAGGGGTTCCGACGGGCCCACAGATACGCAGTATTTT. Translation: CASSPRDRGSDGPTDTQYF.

This clone is a singleton in its sample. J is TRBJ1-3 and V is TRBV9, with D possibly matching TRBD1 (6 bases). V lost 1 base and J lost 2, with 13 bases in between. The CDR3 length is 16 residues. Per germline, CDR1 SGDLS and CDR2 YYNGEE. The CDR3 DNA sequence: TGTGCCAGCAGCGTAATTCGGACAGAAACTGGAAACACCATATATTTT. Translating it yields CASSVIRTETGNTIYF.

Only a few counts were recorded for this clone. Other DNA sequences from this sample encode an identical CDR3 as well. V gene TRBV19 combines with J gene TRBJ2-7; 11 bases line up with TRBD1. Germline values: CDR1 LNHDA, CDR2 SQIVND (reference sequence). The V and J ends lost 6 bases and 3 bases, in that order; junction bases with no gene match: 4. The CDR3 is 14 residues long. CDR3 amino acids: CASSPGTGGYEQYF. The CDR3 DNA reads as TGTGCCAGTAGCCCCGGGACAGGGGGCTACGAGCAGTACTTC.

A word on this clone: This sample includes further DNA sequences coding for the same CDR3. This chain connects TRBV9 to TRBJ2-1; D is unclear. V gave up 0 bases and J gave up 3 bases, with 1 base separating them. The V gene's germline CDR1 is SGDLS and CDR2 YYNGEE. This CDR3 has 12 amino acids. The DNA for the CDR3 is TGTGCCAGCAGCGTAGGCTACAATGAGCAGTTCTTC. This encodes CASSVGYNEQFF. Together with reference TRBV9 and TRBJ2-1, the CDR3 gives the full variable domain: DSGVTQTPKHLITATGQRVTLRCSPRSGDLSVYWYQQSLDQGLQFLIQYYNGEERAKGNILERFSAQQFPDLHSELNLSSLELGDSALYFCASSVGYNEQFFGPGTRLTVL.

This clone appeared a few times. The rearrangement uses TRBV11-2 and TRBJ2-3; D ambiguous. V lost 3 bases to trimming and J lost 2 bases, with 0 bases between them. The CDR3 is 11 residues long. CDR1 and CDR2 (germline): SGHAT, FQNNGV. CDR3 residues: CASSFTDTQYF. CDR3 sequence (DNA): TGTGCCAGCAGCTTCACAGATACGCAGTATTTT.

The rearrangement links TRBV27 to TRBJ1-2; tentative D call: TRBD1 (6 bases). The V end lost 0 bases, the J end lost 8 bases, and 10 bases lay between the germline ends. The CDR3 covers 13 residues. The germline gives CDR1 MNHEY, CDR2 SMNVEV (reference sequence). The CDR3 sequence is CASSLSGGPGYTF. The CDR3 DNA sequence: TGTGCCAGCAGTTTATCAGGGGGGCCAGGCTACACCTTC.

The V gene is TRBV4-3, the J gene TRBJ1-2; 7 nucleotides agree with TRBD1. This CDR3 is built from 15 residues. CDR1 and CDR2 from the germline V gene are LGHNA and YSLEER. V gave up 3 bases and J gave up 2 bases; unmatched junction bases: 6. The CDR3 DNA reads as TGCGCCAGCAGCCAGGTCCGCAGGGGGAACTATGGCTACACCTTC. It specifies CASSQVRRGNYGYTF.

The J gene is TRBJ2-5, the V gene TRBV11-2, with a tentative D call TRBD2 (6 bases). V lost 5 bases, J lost 0 bases, and 7 bases lay in between. CDR1 and CDR2 from the germline V gene are SGHAT and FQNNGV. CDR3 length: 13 amino acids. CDR3: CASSLAYQETQYF. The CDR3 DNA is TGTGCCAGCAGCCTAGCGTACCAAGAGACCCAGTACTTC. Full variable domain (outside the CDR3, taken from reference TRBV11-2 and TRBJ2-5): EAGVAQSPRYKIIEKRQSVAFWCNPISGHATLYWYQQILGQGPKLLIQFQNNGVVDDSQLPKDRFSAERLKGVDSTLKIQPAKLEDSAVYLCASSLAYQETQYFGPGTRLLVL.

This chain uses TRBV19 with TRBJ2-3, with 8 bases lining up with TRBD1. The V gene end was trimmed by 4 bases and the J gene end by 4 bases; junction bases not matched to a gene: 1. This CDR3 region has 13 residues. Germline-derived CDR1 and CDR2 are LNHDA and SQIVND (reference sequence). CDR3 amino acids: CASSTGGPDTQYF. In DNA form, the CDR3 reads TGTGCCAGTAGTACAGGGGGCCCAGATACGCAGTATTTT. Full variable domain (remainder filled in from reference TRBV19 and TRBJ2-3): DGGITQSPKYLFRKEGQNVTLSCEQNLNHDAMYWYRQDPGQGLRLIYYSQIVNDFQKGDIAEGYSVSREKKESFPLTVTSAQKNPTAFYLCASSTGGPDTQYFGPGTRLTVL.

The rearrangement links TRBV9 to TRBJ2-7; 7 bases agree with TRBD1. In germline, CDR1 is SGDLS, CDR2 YYNGEE. The CDR3 totals 13 residues. V lost 3 bases, J lost 7 bases, and 7 bases stayed unmatched. The CDR3 region is CASSAWTGGEQYF. The CDR3 bases are TGTGCCAGCAGCGCCTGGACAGGTGGGGAGCAGTACTTC.

V gene TRBV9 combines with J gene TRBJ2-7; 11 positions agree with TRBD2. After removal of 4 bases from V and 7 bases from J, the junction contained 10 bases not matched to a gene. The CDR3 has 15 amino acids. The germline CDR1 and CDR2 sequences are SGDLS and YYNGEE. The CDR3 region has the DNA TGTGCCAGCAGCTTAGCGGGGGGGATCCTACAGGAGCAGTACTTC. Translated: CASSLAGGILQEQYF.

V is TRBV5-4 and J is TRBJ1-1, with D unclear. Per the germline V gene, CDR1 is SGHNT and CDR2 is YYREEE (reference sequence). The CDR3 extends over 11 amino acids. V dropped 0 bases and J dropped 4 bases, with 1 base sitting between them. CDR3 amino acids: CASSLATEAFF. CDR3 DNA sequence: TGTGCCAGCAGCTTGGCCACTGAAGCTTTCTTT.

This clone was detected only a few times. The V and J genes are TRBV7-9 and TRBJ1-2; 7 nucleotides line up with TRBD1. This CDR3 region has 13 residues. J gave up 3 bases and V 2 bases, and 0 bases lay outside the gene matches. Per the germline V gene, CDR1 is SEHNR and CDR2 is FQNEAQ (reference sequence). CDR3 amino acids: CASSLQGDYGYTF. The CDR3, as DNA: TGTGCCAGCAGCTTACAGGGGGACTATGGCTACACCTTC.

This sequence joins TRBV6-5 and TRBJ1-4, with a tentative D call TRBD1 (6 bases). This CDR3 contains 14 residues. The germline V gene has CDR1 MNHEY and CDR2 SVGAGI. V was trimmed by 1 base and J by 8 bases, leaving 11 bases between them. Written as DNA, the CDR3 is TGTGCCAGCAGTTACTTGACAGGAGGGGAAAAACTGTTTTTT. Protein product: CASSYLTGGEKLFF.

V is TRBV4-3 and J is TRBJ2-5; TRBD2 aligns across 7 bases. With the DNA end fitting TRBJ2-7 better, the J assignment may be wrong. Germline V gene sequence: CDR1 LGHNA, CDR2 YSLEER. The CDR3 is made up of 15 amino acids. CDR3 loop: CASSQDWGGTYEQYF. The CDR3 DNA follows: TGCGCCAGCAGCCAAGATTGGGGGGGGACCTACGAGCAGTACTTC.

The genes are TRBV27 and TRBJ2-5; possible D gene TRBD2, 7 bases. The V gene lost 5 bases and the J gene lost 5 bases, with 15 bases spanning the gap. CDR3 length: 14 residues. Germline loops: CDR1 MNHEY, CDR2 SMNVEV (reference sequence). Written as DNA, the CDR3 is TGTGCCAGCAGTCCCCGGGGGGCCGGGGAGACCCAGTACTTC. Translation: CASSPRGAGETQYF.

V gene TRBV7-8 combines with J gene TRBJ2-7; TRBD1 agrees at 8 bases. Germline-derived CDR1 and CDR2 are SGHVS and FQNEAQ. Trimming removed 4 bases from V and 3 bases from J; junction bases left unmatched: 2. The CDR3 totals 13 residues. CDR3 bases: TGTGCCAGCAGCTCGGGGACAGGCTACGAGCAGTACTTC. It yields the protein CASSSGTGYEQYF.

The chain has TRBV6-6 and TRBJ2-2; 10 positions match TRBD2. This CDR3 is built from 15 residues. The germline gives CDR1 MNHNY, CDR2 SVGAGI (reference sequence). The V gene end was trimmed by 0 bases and the J gene end by 6 bases; junction bases not matched to a gene: 1. In DNA form, the CDR3 reads TGTGCCAGCAGTTACTCTAGCGGGGGGCCCGGGGAGCTGTTTTTT. Translating gives CASSYSSGGPGELFF.

The rearrangement uses TRBV9 and TRBJ2-3; D remains ambiguous. The CDR3 loop spans 13 amino acids. The V gene lost 0 bases and the J gene lost 2 bases, with 4 bases spanning the gap. From germline, CDR1 is SGDLS and CDR2 YYNGEE. For the CDR3, the DNA is TGTGCCAGCAGCGTAGTCAACACAGATACGCAGTATTTT. Amino acid sequence: CASSVVNTDTQYF.

This clone was found once. This chain joins TRBV9 and TRBJ1-4, with a tentative D call TRBD1 (5 bases). The CDR3 is made up of 14 amino acids. Germline CDR1 reads SGDLS; CDR2 reads YYNGEE. Trimming stripped 3 bases from V and 3 bases from J, with 9 bases between. CDR3: CASSAQGANEKLFF. In DNA, the CDR3 is TGTGCCAGCAGCGCCCAGGGAGCTAATGAAAAACTGTTTTTT. The complete variable domain, with remaining parts taken from reference TRBV9 and TRBJ1-4, reads DSGVTQTPKHLITATGQRVTLRCSPRSGDLSVYWYQQSLDQGLQFLIQYYNGEERAKGNILERFSAQQFPDLHSELNLSSLELGDSALYFCASSAQGANEKLFFGSGTQLSVL.

The chain combines TRBV4-2 with TRBJ1-2, with 9 bases matching TRBD1. CDR3 length: 14 amino acids. The germline V gene encodes CDR1 LGHNA and CDR2 YNFKEQ. The J segment lost 0 bases and the V segment lost 6 bases, leaving 2 bases of the junction unmatched. The CDR3 region has the DNA TGTGCCAGCAGGGACAGGGGTTCTAACTATGGCTACACCTTC. This translates into CASRDRGSNYGYTF.

The chain combines TRBV6-6 with TRBJ2-7; D possibly matches TRBD1 or TRBD2 (5 bases each). Germline V gene lookup returns CDR1 MNHNY and CDR2 SVGAGI (reference sequence). The CDR3 is 11 amino acids. Trimming took 2 bases from V and 6 from J, leaving 5 bases between them. CDR3 region: CASSYGGEQYF. The CDR3 DNA follows: TGTGCCAGCAGTTACGGGGGCGAGCAGTACTTC.

A single count supports this clone. The chain is built from TRBV4-1 and TRBJ2-7, with 11 bases aligning to TRBD2. The CDR3 length is 16 residues. J lost 0 bases, V lost 0 bases, and 1 base had no gene match. Germline V gives CDR1 MGHRA, CDR2 YSYEKL. Here the CDR3 reads CASSQDSGGASYEQYF. Here the CDR3 DNA reads TGCGCCAGCAGCCAAGATAGCGGGGGGGCCTCCTACGAGCAGTACTTC.

The rearrangement uses TRBV4-1 and TRBJ2-3; D might be TRBD2 (5 bases). This CDR3 is 15 amino acids long. Germline lookup yields CDR1 MGHRA and CDR2 YSYEKL. The ends were cut back, 3 bases at V and 0 bases at J, with 10 bases in the middle. CDR3 region: CASSQLALSTDTQYF. CDR3 coding DNA: TGCGCCAGCAGCCAGCTAGCATTGAGCACAGATACGCAGTATTTT.

V gene TRBV21-1 combines with J gene TRBJ1-5. TRBV21-1 is marked as a pseudogene. The CDR3 length is 14 residues. The CDR3, as DNA: TGTGCCAGCAGCAAAAGGAGGGGCAATCAGCCCCAGCATTTT. It specifies CASSKRRGNQPQHF.

The chain has TRBV11-1 and TRBJ1-2, with 7 bases that match TRBD1. This CDR3 is 14 amino acids long. The junction had 1 base not matched to a gene; V was cut back by 0 bases and J by 3 bases. Germline V CDR1 and CDR2: SGHAT, FQDESV (reference sequence). The CDR3 loop is CASSLAGGYYGYTF. The DNA for the CDR3 is TGTGCCAGCAGCTTAGCAGGGGGCTACTATGGCTACACCTTC.